What follows describes a single TCR beta chain. The antigen is undetermined. This entry is derived from a study of shared clonotypes between healthy human individuals. Study results and limitations: Memory subsets generally showed lower estimated richness than naive subsets. Inspection by rarefaction showed sorted-subset sequencing to be incomplete despite large depth. Sampling used blood alone; tissue repertoires probably differ.

The data were produced by immunoSEQ multiplex PCR, yet TCRdb's version contains in-frame clones alone and is incomplete. Of 2.3 million or so clones listed, 93% were seen once; the top ten hold around 0.4%. The CDR3 runs 16 residues. V was clipped by 1 base and J by 1 base, with 13 bases between them. The germline CDR1 and CDR2 sequences are MNHNS and SASEGT. Source material: naive CD4+ T cells from PBMCs. This sample's subset: CD45RA+ positively selected. The source is a man aged 18 to 30 in good health. Some clones in this sample may be carry-over from other donors' samples. This sequence joins TRBV6-1 and TRBJ1-1, with D possibly being TRBD1 (5 bases). The CDR3 DNA follows: TGTGCCAGCAGTGAAGGTAGGGGATATGAGAACACTGAAGCTTTCTTT. Translating it yields CASSEGRGYENTEAFF.